The 12 T cell receptor beta chains below come from one sample, sequenced in a study of human T cells and chemical hapten exposure. Time point noted: patch test 3, about 24 weeks after DPC sensitization. The sample's treatment: therapeutic diphenylcyclopropenone sensitization with weekly scalp DPC. TCRdb reprocessed the RACE reads via MiXCR and lists one record per CDR3 protein. The table has 70,000 to 90,000 distinct CDR3 sequences, 10% to 14% seen once; the top ten hold more than 3%. The sequenced sample was whole blood, obtained in connection with sensitization to the hapten diphenylcyclopropenone (DPC). These receptors all stem from a woman aged 50 to 60 with alopecia areata. Some clones in this sample may be carry-over from other donors' samples.

The chain links TRBV11-2 to TRBJ2-3; D call uncertain. The CDR3 is made up of 12 amino acids. Per the germline V gene, CDR1 is SGHAT and CDR2 is FQNNGV. V dropped 2 bases and J dropped 5 bases, with 5 bases sitting between them. CDR3 residues: CASSLSVDTQYF. CDR3 DNA sequence: TGTGCCAGCAGCTTATCGGTAGATACGCAGTATTTT.

This clonotype has more than one count but fewer than ten. The chain recombines TRBV2 with TRBJ2-1, with D unresolved. Trimming cost V 7 bases and J 0 bases, with 13 bases left between them. CDR1 SNHLY and CDR2 FYNNEI come from the germline V gene. This CDR3 comprises 15 residues. CDR3 in DNA: TGTGCCAGCACCAGAACCCGTAGCTCCTACAATGAGCAGTTCTTC. This sequence encodes CASTRTRSSYNEQFF.

This clonotype was found many times. The chain links TRBV5-5 to TRBJ1-2, with TRBD1 as a possible D gene (5 bases). The CDR3 contains 14 residues. Trimming removed 4 bases at V and 3 bases at J, with 13 bases between. CDR1 SGHKS and CDR2 YYEKEE come from the germline V gene (reference sequence). CDR3 sequence: CASSGDGGYYGYTF. Here the CDR3 DNA reads TGTGCCAGCAGCGGGGACGGGGGATACTATGGCTACACCTTC. The full variable domain, its missing parts supplied by reference TRBV5-5 and TRBJ1-2, is DAGVTQSPTHLIKTRGQQVTLRCSPISGHKSVSWYQQVLGQGPQFIFQYYEKEERGRGNFPDRFSARQFPNYSSELNVNALLLGDSALYLCASSGDGGYYGYTFGSGTRLTVV.

V is TRBV4-1 and J is TRBJ2-5; D is undetermined. The CDR3 contains 15 residues. Germline V gene data show CDR1 as MGHRA and CDR2 as YSYEKL. Trimming shortened V by 4 bases and J by 0 bases, and 12 bases separated the two germline ends. The DNA of the CDR3 is TGCGCCAGCAGCCCGGCCCGAGGTTACCAAGAGACCCAGTACTTC. Its translation is CASSPARGYQETQYF.

There are a few counts of this clonotype. This chain links TRBV28 with TRBJ2-7, with 9 bases matching TRBD2. Looked up from germline, CDR1 is MDHEN and CDR2 is SYDVKM. The CDR3 consists of 15 residues. J was trimmed by 2 bases and V by 5 bases; bases with no gene match: 7. CDR3 nucleotides: TGTGCCAGCAGTCCAGCGGGGGGACGGGCCTACGAGCAGTACTTC. The encoded protein is CASSPAGGRAYEQYF.

There are many counts of this clonotype. The gene calls are TRBV25-1 and TRBJ2-3; tentative D call: TRBD1 (6 bases). The germline V gene encodes CDR1 MGHDK and CDR2 SYGVNS. Trimming took 7 bases from V and 2 from J, leaving 10 bases between them. The CDR3 is 13 amino acids. This CDR3 is CASKDRLTDTQYF. CDR3 DNA: TGTGCCAGCAAGGACAGACTCACAGATACGCAGTATTTT.

The rearrangement uses TRBV29-1 and TRBJ1-2, with D maybe TRBD1 (6 bases). Trimming removed 7 bases from V and 8 bases from J, with 17 bases in between. The germline V gene has CDR1 SQVTM and CDR2 ANQGSEA. The CDR3 length is 12 residues. The CDR3 reads CSAGQNPAGYTF. DNA of the CDR3: TGCAGCGCTGGACAGAATCCGGCCGGCTACACCTTC.

The V and J genes are TRBV10-3 and TRBJ2-3; D is unclear. Trimming left V 2 bases short and J 2 bases short, with 8 bases between. The CDR3 sequence is 14 residues long. Germline CDR1 ENHRY, CDR2 SYGVKD. CDR3 coding DNA: TGTGCCATCAGTGAGGGGCTACCCACAGATACGCAGTATTTT. Translated: CAISEGLPTDTQYF.

This rearrangement joins TRBV29-1 to TRBJ2-7; a weak D match, TRBD1 (6 bases). Germline CDR1 SQVTM, CDR2 ANQGSEA. The CDR3 is 13 amino acids. Trimming pared 1 base from V and 7 bases from J, leaving 14 bases between. This CDR3 is CSVEGAGQREQYF. The CDR3 DNA reads as TGCAGCGTTGAAGGGGCTGGACAGAGGGAGCAGTACTTC.

V is TRBV12-3 or TRBV12-4 and J is TRBJ2-5, with TRBD2 matching over 14 bases. V shed 8 bases, J shed 6 bases, and the junction held 5 bases outside the gene matches. The CDR3 has 14 residues. CDR3 amino acids: CASGLAGGLQTQYF. CDR3 DNA: TGTGCCAGCGGACTAGCGGGAGGATTGCAGACCCAGTACTTC.

The CDR3 region is CASSEVQGRGQYF. The CDR3 nucleotides read TGTGCCAGCAGTGAGGTCCAGGGGAGGGGGCAGTACTTC. The chain carries TRBV25-1 and TRBJ2-7, with D possibly matching TRBD2 (7 bases). This CDR3 has 13 amino acids. Looked up from germline, CDR1 is MGHDK and CDR2 is SYGVNS. V gave up 3 bases and J gave up 9 bases, with 15 bases separating them.

This clonotype was seen repeatedly, ten times or more. The V and J genes are TRBV24-1 and TRBJ1-1; D uncertain. The CDR3 extends over 17 amino acids. CDR1 and CDR2 from the germline V gene are KGHDR and SFDVKD. The V and J ends lost 0 bases and 0 bases respectively, with 13 bases between them. DNA of the CDR3: TGTGCCACCAGTGATTTGCAGCTCCTGGGGATGAACACTGAAGCTTTCTTT. It yields the protein CATSDLQLLGMNTEAFF.